Here is one TCR beta chain with its context. The data stem from a study of blood T cell repertoires in COVID-19. Overall study: Sites across the United States, Italy and Spain contributed samples from acute and convalescent COVID-19. Sources were T cells, B-cell-depleted T cells, or PBMCs; the material itself was cDNA or gDNA.

As processed by the authors: Reference gene primer amplification in the assay estimated nucleated cell counts. Sequencing used immunoSEQ multiplex PCR; TCRdb keeps in-frame clones, though not all of them. V and J calls and clone size are as listed in that table; D and trimming were resolved from the DNA. The sample includes under 150,000 clones, over 65% seen only once; the top ten take over 7.5%. This TCR came from a woman aged 40 to 50 with acute or convalescent COVID-19. The specimen sequenced was peripheral blood.

The CDR3 DNA sequence: TGTGCCAGCAGCTCAACAGTGGCCGGGGAGCTGTTTTTT. Translating gives CASSSTVAGELFF. The chain is built from TRBV7-9 and TRBJ2-2; D remains unclear. This CDR3 spans 13 amino acids. The ends were cut back, 4 bases at V and 6 bases at J, with 9 bases in the middle. Germline loops: CDR1 SEHNR, CDR2 FQNEAQ (reference sequence).